These T cell receptor beta chains were read from a single sample in a study of blood T cell repertoires in COVID-19. Assay: immunoSEQ multiplex PCR; the TCRdb copy retains only in-frame clones and omits some. The sample lists fewer than 600,000 clones, roughly nine tenths seen once, with about 0.91% in the top ten. The sequenced sample was peripheral blood. The receptors originated from a man between 18 and 29 years old with COVID-19, enrolled during active disease. The CDR3 runs from the conserved cysteine through the conserved F or W. The D gene is left open where the match is weak. Clone size is stated in some rows and not others, as once, few, many or a class when expanded.

j_call: TRBJ2-6
clone_size: NA
v_call: TRBV6-4
d_call: NA
cdr3_nt: TGTGCCAGCAGCCGGGACACATACTCTGGGGCCAACGTCCTGACTTTC
cdr3_aa: CASSRDTYSGANVLTF

j_call: TRBJ2-2
clone_size: NA
v_call: TRBV3-1/TRBV3-2
d_call: NA
cdr3_nt: TGTGCCAGCAGCCCATCACTAGGAGATACCGGGGAGCTGTTTTTT
cdr3_aa: CASSPSLGDTGELFF

j_call: TRBJ1-6
clone_size: NA
v_call: TRBV19
d_call: NA
cdr3_nt: TGTTTCGCAGAACACCGTTCACCCCTCCACTTT
cdr3_aa: CFAEHRSPLHF

j_call: TRBJ1-2
clone_size: NA
v_call: TRBV3-1/TRBV3-2
d_call: NA
cdr3_nt: TGTGCCAGCAGCCAAGACACGCGTGGCTACACCTTC
cdr3_aa: CASSQDTRGYTF

j_call: TRBJ2-3
clone_size: NA
v_call: TRBV24-1
d_call: NA
cdr3_nt: TGTGCCACCAGTGCGTCTGCGGGCCGAGGGAAGGCAGATACGCAGTATTTT
cdr3_aa: CATSASAGRGKADTQYF

j_call: TRBJ2-6
clone_size: NA
v_call: TRBV5-4
d_call: NA
cdr3_nt: TGTGCCAGCAGCTTGGCCGTTTACTCTGGGGCCAACGTCCTGACTTTC
cdr3_aa: CASSLAVYSGANVLTF

j_call: TRBJ2-5
clone_size: NA
v_call: TRBV11-2
d_call: TRBD1
cdr3_nt: TGTGCCAGCAGCTTAGTGGGACAGGGGTCTGGGGGCGGCCAGTACTTC
cdr3_aa: CASSLVGQGSGGGQYF

j_call: TRBJ1-4
clone_size: NA
v_call: TRBV9
d_call: NA
cdr3_nt: TGTGCCAGCAGCGAAGGACAGATTAATGAAAAACTGTTTTTT
cdr3_aa: CASSEGQINEKLFF

j_call: TRBJ1-2
clone_size: NA
v_call: TRBV6-5
d_call: NA
cdr3_nt: TGTGCCAGCAGTTACGGGGGGACCGGTGGTGGCTACACCTTC
cdr3_aa: CASSYGGTGGGYTF

j_call: TRBJ2-1
clone_size: NA
v_call: TRBV6-5
d_call: NA
cdr3_nt: TGTGCCAGCAGTCGGGGAAGCCTGGGTGAGCAGTTCTTC
cdr3_aa: CASSRGSLGEQFF

j_call: TRBJ2-1
clone_size: once
v_call: TRBV13
d_call: TRBD2
cdr3_nt: TGTGCCAGCAGCTCCGCAACCTCTAGCGGGAGTCGCAATGAGCAGTTCTTC
cdr3_aa: CASSSATSSGSRNEQFF

j_call: TRBJ2-3
clone_size: NA
v_call: TRBV5-4
d_call: TRBD2
cdr3_nt: TGTGCCAGCAGCTCTACTAGCGGTTCAGATACGCAGTATTTT
cdr3_aa: CASSSTSGSDTQYF

j_call: TRBJ1-5
clone_size: once
v_call: TRBV6-5
d_call: NA
cdr3_nt: TGTGCCACCCTCCCCTGGACAGAAAACAATCAGCCCCAGCATTTT
cdr3_aa: CATLPWTENNQPQHF

j_call: TRBJ2-3
clone_size: NA
v_call: TRBV6-5
d_call: NA
cdr3_nt: TGTGCCAGCAGTTACTCGAATCGGGGGACAGATACGCAGTATTTT
cdr3_aa: CASSYSNRGTDTQYF

j_call: TRBJ1-1
clone_size: NA
v_call: TRBV11-3
d_call: NA
cdr3_nt: TGTGCCAGCAGCTTAGAGGTGCGGGTACGGAGGGACACTGAAGCTTTCTTT
cdr3_aa: CASSLEVRVRRDTEAFF

j_call: TRBJ1-1
clone_size: NA
v_call: TRBV6-5
d_call: NA
cdr3_nt: TGTGCCAGCATTGGCCGCACTGAAGCTTTCTTT
cdr3_aa: CASIGRTEAFF

j_call: TRBJ2-5
clone_size: NA
v_call: TRBV7-8
d_call: TRBD2
cdr3_nt: TGTGCCAGCAGCCTCACGGGACTAGTGAGAGAGACCCAGTACTTC
cdr3_aa: CASSLTGLVRETQYF

j_call: TRBJ1-5
clone_size: once
v_call: TRBV19
d_call: NA
cdr3_nt: TGTGCCAGTAGTATAGGAGGGGGAAGGAGGCAGCCCCAGCATTTT
cdr3_aa: CASSIGGGRRQPQHF

j_call: TRBJ1-1
clone_size: NA
v_call: TRBV30
d_call: TRBD1
cdr3_nt: TGTGCCTGCCCCCATCAGGGGGCCGCGGCTTTCTTT
cdr3_aa: CACPHQGAAAFF

j_call: TRBJ2-1
clone_size: NA
v_call: TRBV7-9
d_call: TRBD2
cdr3_nt: TGTGCCAGCAGCTTGTTAGCGGGGATCGATGAGCAGTTCTTC
cdr3_aa: CASSLLAGIDEQFF

j_call: TRBJ2-7
clone_size: NA
v_call: TRBV6-5
d_call: TRBD2
cdr3_nt: TGTGCCAGCATCGTAGCGGGGGGCGGGGAGCAGTACTTC
cdr3_aa: CASIVAGGGEQYF

j_call: TRBJ2-2
clone_size: NA
v_call: TRBV4-1
d_call: TRBD2
cdr3_nt: TGCGCCAGCAGCCAAGTAGCGGGAGCCGACACCGGGGAGCTGTTTTTT
cdr3_aa: CASSQVAGADTGELFF

j_call: TRBJ2-7
clone_size: once
v_call: TRBV3-1/TRBV3-2
d_call: TRBD2
cdr3_nt: TGTGCCAGCAGAATTAGCGGGTCCTACGAGCAGTACTTC
cdr3_aa: CASRISGSYEQYF

j_call: TRBJ1-6
clone_size: NA
v_call: TRBV15
d_call: NA
cdr3_nt: TGTGCCACCAGCCCATTGGACAGATCTACACCCCTCCACTTT
cdr3_aa: CATSPLDRSTPLHF

j_call: TRBJ2-1
clone_size: once
v_call: TRBV9
d_call: TRBD2
cdr3_nt: TGTGCCAGCAGCGTGACTAGCAGCGGGGGCAATGAGCAGTTCTTC
cdr3_aa: CASSVTSSGGNEQFF

j_call: TRBJ1-2
clone_size: NA
v_call: TRBV6-5
d_call: TRBD1
cdr3_nt: TGTGCCAGCAGTTGGGACAGCTATGGCTACACCTTC
cdr3_aa: CASSWDSYGYTF

j_call: TRBJ2-7
clone_size: NA
v_call: TRBV7-9
d_call: TRBD2
cdr3_nt: TGTGCCAGCAGACCGGGACTAGGAGACTACGAGCAGTACTTC
cdr3_aa: CASRPGLGDYEQYF

j_call: TRBJ2-1
clone_size: few
v_call: TRBV3-1/TRBV3-2
d_call: NA
cdr3_nt: TGTGCCAGCAGCCAAGATCGGGGGGAGCAGTTCTTC
cdr3_aa: CASSQDRGEQFF